Listed below are T cell receptor beta chains from one sample, sequenced in a study of CD8+ T cells in alopecia areata. Some clones are missing from TCRdb's copy, which holds only in-frame ones; the method was immunoSEQ multiplex PCR. The sample contains about 190,000 clones, over 60% of which appear only once. The sequences come from CD4+ T cells sorted from blood, collected at week 4, from a patient treated with tofacitinib. Receptors originate from a human donor with alopecia areata. Each CDR3 is given with its conserved first and last residue. The order of the fields is J gene, V gene, clone size, D gene, CDR3 DNA, CDR3 protein. The D gene is left open where the match is weak. Clone size appears in some rows only: once, few, many, or a class for an expanded clone.

TRBJ1-4 TRBV29-1 NA NA TGCAGCGGAAGACGGTTGGGCAACGAAAAACTGTTTTTT CSGRRLGNEKLFF
TRBJ2-7 TRBV29-1 few NA TGCAGCGTCCCGACGGATAACTCCTACGAGCAGTACTTC CSVPTDNSYEQYF
TRBJ2-1 TRBV27 few TRBD1 TGTGCCAGCAGTCGTAAACCGGGACAGGGGGCTTATGAGCAGTTCTTC CASSRKPGQGAYEQFF
TRBJ2-2 TRBV4-2 few NA TGTGCCAGCAGCCAAGATATGCCGATGTCCGGGGAGCTGTTTTTT CASSQDMPMSGELFF
TRBJ1-2 TRBV4-1 few NA TGCGCCAGCAGCCAAGATGTGGATTCAGGGTGGGGCTACACCTTC CASSQDVDSGWGYTF
TRBJ2-7 TRBV9 NA TRBD2 TGTGCCAGCAGCGTATCTAGCGGGCTAGCCTACGAGCAGTACTTC CASSVSSGLAYEQYF
TRBJ1-2 TRBV30 NA NA TGTGCCTGGACCTACAGGGTGCAAGTCTATGGCTACACCTTC CAWTYRVQVYGYTF
TRBJ1-5 TRBV10-3 NA TRBD1 TGTGCCATCAGACAGGGGGACGGGCAGCCCCAGCATTTT CAIRQGDGQPQHF
TRBJ2-3 TRBV4-1 few NA TGCGCCAGCAGCCAAGCTGGACACAACACAGATACGCAGTATTTT CASSQAGHNTDTQYF
TRBJ1-6 TRBV4-1 NA NA TGCGCCAGCAGCCAAGCGTTGGATTCACCCCTCCACTTT CASSQALDSPLHF
TRBJ1-1 TRBV5-1 NA TRBD1 TGCGCCAGCAGCACATGGACAGGCCCGAACACTGAAGCTTTCTTT CASSTWTGPNTEAFF
TRBJ1-2 TRBV7-8 NA TRBD1 TGTGCCAGCAGCTTACTCCGGACAGGGGGCCGTTATGGCTACACCTTC CASSLLRTGGRYGYTF
TRBJ2-3 TRBV5-6 NA NA TGTGCCAGCAGCTTGGCCAAGGGGCTGCGCACAGATACGCAGTATTTT CASSLAKGLRTDTQYF
TRBJ1-2 TRBV29-1 NA NA TGCAGCGTTGTTACAGGGAATGGCTACACCTTC CSVVTGNGYTF
TRBJ2-3 TRBV7-2 NA NA TGTGCCAGCAGCCCCCTCCTAGATACGCAGTATTTT CASSPLLDTQYF
TRBJ2-7 TRBV7-2 few NA TGTGCCAGCAGCTTAGGGCCGACGGAGCAGTACTTC CASSLGPTEQYF
TRBJ1-1 TRBV6-6 NA NA TGTGCCAGCAGCCCCCGTGGTGGGGGGACTACTGAAGCTTTCTTT CASSPRGGGTTEAFF